The sample holds a few counts of the clone carrying this T cell receptor beta chain. The same CDR3 is also encoded by other DNA sequences in this sample. These data belong to a study of blood T cell repertoires in COVID-19. Study as a whole: Some COVID-19 samples were acute and others convalescent; all came from the United States, Italy and Spain. The analysed material was cDNA or gDNA that came from T cells, B-cell-depleted T cells, or PBMCs.

Per the study methods: It was from reference gene primer amplification that nucleated cell counts were estimated. Generated by immunoSEQ multiplex PCR, the TCRdb table keeps only in-frame clones and is missing some. V, J and clone size are those of that table, while D and trimming were read from the DNA. The table shows around 300,000 clones, with 75% to 90% occurring only once. This TCR derives from a woman under 40 with active or convalescent COVID-19. Sequenced sample: peripheral blood.

This CDR3 reads CASSQVAGGYEQYF. The CDR3 DNA follows: TGTGCCAGCAGCCAAGTAGCGGGGGGATACGAGCAGTACTTC. The chain combines TRBV3-1 (or the pseudogene TRBV3-2) with TRBJ2-7; TRBD2 aligns across 10 bases. Germline assignment: CDR1 LGHDT and CDR2 YNNKEL (reference sequence). CDR3 size: 14 residues. Unmatched junction bases numbered 1, after V lost 1 base and J lost 4 bases.